The 24 T cell receptor beta chains presented below share a single source sample, sequenced in a study of shared clonotypes between healthy human individuals. TCRdb's table, derived via immunoSEQ multiplex PCR, lists solely in-frame clones and lacks some. The table shows 2 million to 2.5 million clones, with approximately 95% occurring only once. The sequencing input was naive CD4+ T cells from PBMCs. Documented subset: CD45RA+ positively selected. Receptor source: a man aged 18 to 29 in good health. Some clones in this sample may be carry-over from other donors' samples.

The rearrangement uses TRBV28 and TRBJ1-6; the D gene is possibly TRBD1 (5 bases). Between the trimmed V and J ends, which lost 2 bases and 8 bases, there was a span of 16 bases. CDR3 length equals 16 residues. Germline CDR1 is MDHEN and CDR2 is SYDVKM. The CDR3 loop is CASSLLQGHPYSPLHF. DNA of the CDR3: TGTGCCAGCAGTTTACTTCAGGGCCATCCATATTCACCCCTCCACTTT.

A word on this clone: The sample holds other DNA sequences that translate to the same CDR3. V gene TRBV6-5 combines with J gene TRBJ1-1; 7 nucleotides align to TRBD1. Germline CDR1 MNHEY, CDR2 SVGAGI. The CDR3 length is 14 residues. J gave up 5 bases and V 5 bases, and 8 bases lay outside the gene matches. CDR3 in amino acids: CASSNRQGGTEAFF. The CDR3 DNA reads TGTGCCAGCAGTAACCGACAGGGCGGAACTGAAGCTTTCTTT.

This chain joins TRBV6-1 and TRBJ1-2; no clear D gene. Trimming pared 2 bases from V and 1 base from J, leaving 8 bases between. The CDR3 runs to 14 residues. Germline lookup yields CDR1 MNHNS and CDR2 SASEGT. The CDR3 nucleotides are TGTGCCAGCAGTGAAAGTAGGAATAACTATGGCTACACCTTC. This gives the protein CASSESRNNYGYTF.

The chain has TRBV19 and TRBJ2-1; 14 bases match TRBD2. The J segment lost 1 base and the V segment lost 6 bases, leaving 5 bases of the junction unmatched. This CDR3 has 17 amino acids. Germline CDR1 is LNHDA and CDR2 is SQIVND (reference sequence). The CDR3 region is CASRPGLAGASYNEQFF. The CDR3 DNA is TGTGCCAGTAGACCGGGACTAGCGGGAGCGTCCTACAATGAGCAGTTCTTC.

The rearrangement links TRBV20-1 to TRBJ2-7; D gene uncertain. The CDR3 is made up of 10 amino acids. The V end lost 8 bases, the J end lost 6 bases, and 11 bases lay between the germline ends. Germline values: CDR1 DFQATT, CDR2 SNEGSKA (reference sequence). CDR3 loop: CSPRVTEQYF. The CDR3, as DNA: TGCAGTCCACGGGTGACCGAGCAGTACTTC.

J is TRBJ2-7 and V is TRBV5-4, with 7 bases that match TRBD2. This CDR3 contains 15 residues. V was clipped by 4 bases and J by 0 bases; unmatched bases: 7. In germline, CDR1 is SGHNT, CDR2 YYREEE (reference sequence). The chain's CDR3 is CASSAGRPSSYEQYF. The DNA of the CDR3 is TGTGCCAGCAGCGCCGGGAGGCCCTCCTCCTACGAGCAGTACTTC. Combining the CDR3 with reference TRBV5-4 and TRBJ2-7 gives the whole variable domain ETGVTQSPTHLIKTRGQQVTLRCSSQSGHNTVSWYQQALGQGPQFIFQYYREEENGRGNFPPRFSGLQFPNYSSELNVNALELDDSALYLCASSAGRPSSYEQYFGPGTRLTVT.

CDR3 sequence (DNA): TGTGCCAGCAGGAGACAGGAAGGTATGAGTGAGCAGTTCTTC. Protein product: CASRRQEGMSEQFF. The gene calls are TRBV5-4 and TRBJ2-1; a weak D match, TRBD1 (6 bases). The V and J ends lost 5 bases and 9 bases respectively, with 18 bases between them. Germline lookup yields CDR1 SGHNT and CDR2 YYREEE (reference sequence). The CDR3 consists of 14 residues.

CDR3 protein: CASSAQGALPYTF. The CDR3 nucleotides read TGTGCCAGCAGTGCCCAGGGGGCTCTCCCCTACACCTTC. This chain connects TRBV2 to TRBJ1-2; TRBD1 agrees at 8 bases. The length of the CDR3 is 13 residues. Trimming took 4 bases from V and 10 from J; bases not matched to a gene: 8. Germline V gene sequence: CDR1 SNHLY, CDR2 FYNNEI.

CDR3 DNA sequence: TGTGCCAGCAGTAGACTAGCGGGAGCAAACACAGATACGCAGTATTTT. Protein: CASSRLAGANTDTQYF. J is TRBJ2-3 and V is TRBV6-4; 12 bases map to TRBD2. CDR1 and CDR2 from the germline V gene are MRHNA and SNTAGT. CDR3 size: 16 residues. The V segment lost 5 bases and the J segment 2 bases; nucleotides outside the gene matches: 5.

The chain uses TRBV28 and TRBJ1-2; D is unresolved. There are 15 residues in the CDR3. CDR1 and CDR2 from the germline V gene are MDHEN and SYDVKM. The germline V and J ends were trimmed by 5 bases and 5 bases, with 18 bases remaining between them. In DNA form, the CDR3 reads TGTGCCAGCAGTACAACTCCAATGGGCGGGTATGGCTACACCTTC. Amino acid sequence: CASSTTPMGGYGYTF.

The J gene is TRBJ1-2, the V gene TRBV28; D is uncertain. Trimming removed 2 bases at V and 8 bases at J, with 12 bases between. The CDR3 is 13 residues long. Per germline, CDR1 MDHEN and CDR2 SYDVKM. CDR3 in amino acids: CASSLGSLGGYTF. Here the CDR3 DNA reads TGTGCCAGCAGTTTAGGGTCCTTGGGCGGCTACACCTTC.

The chain carries TRBV9 and TRBJ1-3, with D uncertain. V was clipped by 3 bases and J by 0 bases, with 16 bases between them. The CDR3 length is 17 residues. Germline V gives CDR1 SGDLS, CDR2 YYNGEE. CDR3 in amino acids: CASSAQEILSSGNTIYF. The CDR3 DNA follows: TGTGCCAGCAGCGCCCAGGAGATCCTAAGCTCTGGAAACACCATATATTTT. Full variable domain (outside the CDR3, taken from reference TRBV9 and TRBJ1-3): DSGVTQTPKHLITATGQRVTLRCSPRSGDLSVYWYQQSLDQGLQFLIQYYNGEERAKGNILERFSAQQFPDLHSELNLSSLELGDSALYFCASSAQEILSSGNTIYFGEGSWLTVV.

The chain combines TRBV7-2 with TRBJ2-5; perhaps TRBD2 as D (5 bases). Germline assignment: CDR1 SGHTA and CDR2 FQGNSA. This CDR3 has 15 residues. V was shortened by 1 base and J by 3 bases, with 12 bases between the two germline ends. In DNA form, the CDR3 reads TGTGCCAGCAGCTTAGGGGCAGCCGGGGAAGAGACCCAGTACTTC. Residues: CASSLGAAGEETQYF.

V usage is TRBV5-1 and J usage is TRBJ1-4; D unclear. Germline CDR1 SGHRS, CDR2 YFSETQ. The CDR3 is 14 residues long. V dropped 5 bases and J dropped 0 bases, with 8 bases sitting between them. CDR3 residues: CASRRSATNEKLFF. The CDR3 DNA is TGCGCCAGCAGGCGGTCAGCAACTAATGAAAAACTGTTTTTT.

The V call is TRBV29-1, the J call TRBJ2-1, with TRBD2 as a possible D gene (7 bases). V shed 3 bases and J shed 0 bases, with 12 bases lying between them. Germline V gives CDR1 SQVTM, CDR2 ANQGSEA. The CDR3 covers 15 residues. The CDR3 is CSVEGGADSYNEQFF. In DNA, the CDR3 is TGCAGCGTTGAGGGGGGGGCGGACTCCTACAATGAGCAGTTCTTC.

The chain uses TRBV4-1 and TRBJ1-5; no definite D call. The germline V gene encodes CDR1 MGHRA and CDR2 YSYEKL. CDR3 length equals 16 residues. With 5 bases removed from V and 0 bases from J, the gap between germline ends came to 14 bases. CDR3 in amino acids: CASSSPSEGSNQPQHF. CDR3 coding DNA: TGCGCCAGCAGCTCCCCTAGCGAGGGTAGCAATCAGCCCCAGCATTTT.

The V gene is TRBV5-1, the J gene TRBJ2-3; 9 bases agree with TRBD2. Losses at the gene ends were 3 bases for V and 6 bases for J; bases not matched to a gene: 8. CDR1 SGHRS and CDR2 YFSETQ come from the germline V gene. CDR3 length: 15 residues. The CDR3 sequence: CASSSLSGSQDTQYF. CDR3 DNA sequence: TGCGCCAGCAGCTCACTTAGCGGGAGTCAGGATACGCAGTATTTT.

The chain carries TRBV7-9 and TRBJ1-3; D is unresolved. Germline V lookup: CDR1 SEHNR, CDR2 FQNEAQ (reference sequence). This CDR3 is 16 amino acids long. With 3 bases removed from V and 0 bases from J, the gap between germline ends came to 12 bases. CDR3 sequence reads: CASSFLAARSGNTIYF. The CDR3, as DNA: TGTGCCAGCAGCTTTCTTGCAGCCCGCTCTGGAAACACCATATATTTT.

V usage is TRBV6-5 and J usage is TRBJ1-4; 11 nucleotides align to TRBD1. Germline values: CDR1 MNHEY, CDR2 SVGAGI. CDR3 length: 14 residues. Trimming removed 6 bases from V and 6 bases from J; junction bases left unmatched: 3. The CDR3 sequence: CASSPGQGDEKLFF. The CDR3 bases are TGTGCCAGCAGCCCGGGACAGGGGGATGAAAAACTGTTTTTT.

The chain has TRBV28 and TRBJ2-7; 7 nucleotides align to TRBD1. CDR3 size: 13 residues. With 5 bases clipped from V and 6 bases from J, the junction kept 7 bases outside the gene matches. The germline V gene has CDR1 MDHEN and CDR2 SYDVKM. The CDR3: CASSNSYRGEQYF. CDR3 nucleotide sequence: TGTGCCAGCAGTAACTCGTACAGGGGCGAGCAGTACTTC.

V is TRBV4-3 and J is TRBJ2-1; D uncertain. The germline gives CDR1 LGHNA, CDR2 YSLEER. With 0 bases removed from V and 7 bases from J, the gap between germline ends came to 10 bases. The CDR3 runs 14 residues. CDR3 in amino acids: CASSQEVRYNEQFF. The CDR3 DNA sequence: TGCGCCAGCAGCCAAGAAGTGAGATATAATGAGCAGTTCTTC.

This chain links TRBV5-1 with TRBJ1-2, with 10 bases fitting TRBD1. The germline V gene encodes CDR1 SGHRS and CDR2 YFSETQ. This CDR3 spans 13 amino acids. The V and J ends lost 4 bases and 14 bases, in that order; junction bases with no gene match: 11. The CDR3 nucleotides read TGCGCCAGCAGCCTAGGGACAGGGGCAGCAGGTACCTTC. Its translation: CASSLGTGAAGTF.

The chain couples TRBV10-3 to TRBJ1-2; D is uncertain. V was clipped by 7 bases and J by 6 bases, with 15 bases between them. CDR3 length: 13 amino acids. Germline V lookup: CDR1 ENHRY, CDR2 SYGVKD. CDR3 sequence reads: CAITPLIEDGYTF. For the CDR3, the DNA is TGTGCCATCACACCCCTGATCGAAGATGGCTACACCTTC.

This clone appeared a single time. This CDR3 is also generated by other DNA sequences in the sample. The CDR3 DNA reads as TGTGCCAGCAGTCCCGGGCGCTCCTACGAGCAGTACTTC. It encodes CASSPGRSYEQYF. This chain connects TRBV28 to TRBJ2-7; no clear D. This CDR3 comprises 13 residues. Trimming shortened V by 5 bases and J by 0 bases, and 8 bases separated the two germline ends. Germline assignment: CDR1 MDHEN and CDR2 SYDVKM.